The clone carrying this T cell receptor beta chain was recorded a few times. As yet, its antigen is unknown. Each CDR3 protein gets one entry after TCRdb re-called the reads with MiXCR. The repertoire holds roughly 310,000 distinct CDR3 sequences, with roughly 29% as singletons. The CDR3 is 17 amino acids. Germline CDR1 is SGHVT and CDR2 is SQSDAQ. V lost 1 base to trimming and J lost 1 base; unmatched junction nucleotides: 7. This sample was included in a study of T cell repertoires in cytomegalovirus infection. The source material was cultured PBMCs, sampled from culture after CMV antigen stimulation. V usage is TRBV7-4 and J usage is TRBJ1-5; 7 nucleotides agree with TRBD1. The receptor was derived from a human donor in good health (CMV status not recorded). Some clones in this sample may be carry-over from other donors' samples. CDR3 amino acids: CASSLGQGVGSNQPQHF. As DNA, the CDR3 is TGTGCCAGCAGCTTAGGGCAGGGGGTAGGGAGCAATCAGCCCCAGCATTTT.